This is a list of T cell receptor beta chains from one sample in a study of beta chain features in type 1 diabetes. Assay: immunoSEQ multiplex PCR; the TCRdb copy retains only in-frame clones and omits some. Of about 650,000 clones listed, under 15% were seen once; the top ten hold more than 0.09%. The sequenced material came from naive CD4+ T cells from blood. The receptor set was obtained from a man younger than 45 with type 1 diabetes. The CDR3 runs from the conserved cysteine through the conserved F or W. D genes are given only for firm matches. Clone size is stated in some rows and not others, as once, few, many or a class when expanded.

clone_size j_call v_call d_call cdr3_nt cdr3_aa
. TRBJ2-1 TRBV5-1 . TGCGCCAGCAGCCTAGACAATGAGCAGTTCTTC CASSLDNEQFF
. TRBJ1-2 TRBV2 . TGTGCCAGCAGTGAAGACCAGGGGTCAGGTGGCTACACCTTC CASSEDQGSGGYTF
few TRBJ1-5 TRBV6-1 . TGTGCCAGCAGTGAGCTGGCCAGGATCAATCAGCCCCAGCATTTT CASSELARINQPQHF
. TRBJ1-1 TRBV4-2 . TGTGCCAGCAGCCAAGATGATGTGAACACTGAAGCTTTCTTT CASSQDDVNTEAFF
. TRBJ1-4 TRBV29-1 TRBD1 TGCAGCGTCGCGACAGGGGGGGGAGAAAAACTGTTTTTT CSVATGGGEKLFF
. TRBJ2-5 TRBV7-2 . TGTGCCAGCAGCGCCCAGGAGACCCAGTACTTC CASSAQETQYF
. TRBJ2-3 TRBV11-2 . TGTGCCAGCAGCTTCCTATACGAGACTAGGCGAACAGATACGCAGTATTTT CASSFLYETRRTDTQYF
. TRBJ1-4 TRBV4-2 TRBD1 TGTGCCAGCAGCCGGGACAGAACTAATGAAAAACTGTTTTTT CASSRDRTNEKLFF
few TRBJ2-3 TRBV4-2 . TGTGCCAGCAGCCAAGGGAGACAGACTAGCACAGATACGCAGTATTTT CASSQGRQTSTDTQYF
few TRBJ2-7 TRBV9 TRBD2 TGTGCCAGCAGCGAGACTAGCGGCTCCTACGAGCAGTACTTC CASSETSGSYEQYF
few TRBJ2-7 TRBV19 . TGTGCCAGTAGTATAGGAGGCAGTAAGCCCTACGAGCAGTACTTC CASSIGGSKPYEQYF
. TRBJ1-2 TRBV7-8 . TGTGCCAGCAGCTCGCCCCGGAAGGATGGCTACACCTTC CASSSPRKDGYTF
few TRBJ1-1 TRBV29-1 TRBD1 TGCAGCGTCGACAGGGGCAGGGGCACTGAAGCTTTCTTT CSVDRGRGTEAFF
once TRBJ2-1 TRBV7-9 . TGTGCTGAGCGAAGTAACAACCCTGAGCAGTTCTTC CAERSNNPEQFF
few TRBJ2-7 TRBV25-1 . TGTGCCAGCAGTGAAATGGCGGGGATCGACTCCTACGAGCAGTACTTC CASSEMAGIDSYEQYF
few TRBJ2-3 TRBV18 TRBD1 TGTGCCAGCTCACCACGCTATCTTATCGGGACAGTTAGCACAGATACGCAGTATTTT CASSPRYLIGTVSTDTQYF
few TRBJ1-1 TRBV7-2 . TGTGCCAGCAGCCTGGAAGAAGGGGCGGGTGGTACTGAAGCTTTCTTT CASSLEEGAGGTEAFF
few TRBJ2-1 TRBV7-6 . TGTGCCAGCAGCCCCAGGGGGGGGCCAAACAATGAGCAGTTCTTC CASSPRGGPNNEQFF
. TRBJ1-4 TRBV7-2 . TGTGCCAGCAGTATGGGGGGAAATGAAAAACTGTTTTTT CASSMGGNEKLFF
few TRBJ2-7 TRBV7-2 . TGTGCCAGCAGCCCTAGTAGCTACGAGCAGTACTTC CASSPSSYEQYF
few TRBJ1-6 TRBV7-2 TRBD1 TGTGCCAGCAGCATTTTGACAGGGAATAATTCACCCCTCCACTTT CASSILTGNNSPLHF
few TRBJ2-4 TRBV29-1 TRBD2 TGCAGCGTTGGGTCTAGCGGGGGGAGGGACATTCAGTACTTC CSVGSSGGRDIQYF
. TRBJ1-4 TRBV6-1 TRBD1 TGTGCCAGCAGTGAAGGGACAGGGGCAAAACTGTTTTTT CASSEGTGAKLFF
. TRBJ2-1 TRBV4-1 . TGCGCCAGCAGCCAAGTGGCCGGTAGCTCCTACAATGAGCAGTTCTTC CASSQVAGSSYNEQFF
. TRBJ1-2 TRBV2 TRBD1 TGTGCCAGCAGTGGACAGGGGTACTATGGCTACACCTTC CASSGQGYYGYTF
. TRBJ2-6 TRBV7-3 . TGTGCCAGCAGCTTAGGTTGGTCTGGGGCCAACGTCCTGACTTTC CASSLGWSGANVLTF
. TRBJ2-2 TRBV21-1 . TGTGCCAGCAGCGGGGGATCCGGGGCCGGGGAGCTGTTTTTT CASSGGSGAGELFF
few TRBJ1-2 TRBV14 . TGTGCCAGCAGCCAAGATCAAAAGGGCCACGGGGGCTACACCTTC CASSQDQKGHGGYTF
. TRBJ1-4 TRBV7-2 TRBD1 TGTGCCAGCAGCTTTGGAGGGACAGGAAATGAAAAACTGTTTTTT CASSFGGTGNEKLFF
. TRBJ2-1 TRBV6-5 . TGTGCCAGCAGTTACGCCACAAAGCAGTTCTTC CASSYATKQFF
few TRBJ2-1 TRBV4-1 . TGCGCCAGCAGCCAAGGAAGGAGGGTGGAGACTCATGAGCAGTTCTTC CASSQGRRVETHEQFF
. TRBJ2-1 TRBV5-1 . TGCGCCAGCAGCCCATCAGGGTCTAATGAGCAGTTCTTC CASSPSGSNEQFF
. TRBJ2-5 TRBV29-1 . TGCAGCGTTGACCAAACAGTGGGGGAGACCCAGTACTTC CSVDQTVGETQYF
few TRBJ1-1 TRBV7-9 . TGTGCCAGCAGCCACGGACGGTGGAACACTGAAGCTTTCTTT CASSHGRWNTEAFF
few TRBJ2-1 TRBV9 TRBD1 TGTGCCAGCACCGAGGGACAGGGTAACTCCTACAATGAGCAGTTCTTC CASTEGQGNSYNEQFF
few TRBJ2-1 TRBV15 . TGTGCCACCAGCAGAGATGACCGGGGGGCTTTGAATGAGCAGTTCTTC CATSRDDRGALNEQFF
. TRBJ2-3 TRBV7-9 TRBD2 TGTGCCAGCAGCTTCAGCGGGGGGGTAGATACGCAGTATTTT CASSFSGGVDTQYF
. TRBJ1-3 TRBV27 . TGTGCCAGCAGTTCCAGCGGGGCTGGAAACACCATATATTTT CASSSSGAGNTIYF
. TRBJ2-5 TRBV11-2 TRBD1 TGTGCCAGCAGCTCGGGACAGGGAATCCAAGAGACCCAGTACTTC CASSSGQGIQETQYF
few TRBJ2-1 TRBV2 TRBD2 TGTGCCAGCATCGCTAGCGGAGTGAATGAGCAGTTCTTC CASIASGVNEQFF
few TRBJ1-5 TRBV4-3 . TGCGCCAGCAGCCAAGATCGTCGAGATCAGCCCCAGCATTTT CASSQDRRDQPQHF
. TRBJ2-2 TRBV4-3 . TGCGCCAGCAGCCAAGAGGGGCTCCGGGCGGCGGACACCGGGGAGCTGTTTTTT CASSQEGLRAADTGELFF